One and the same sample provided the 32 T cell receptor beta chains below, sequenced in a study of T-cell reconstitution after alpha-beta-depleted transplantation in children. A TCRbeta library incorporating unique molecular identifiers was prepared. TCRdb processed the PCR reads anew with MiXCR; each CDR3 protein has one entry. The table shows hundreds of thousands of distinct CDR3 sequences, with about 15% occurring only once. The specimen was PBMCs, mostly from graft donor cells, collected 360 days after TCRalphabeta/CD19-depleted stem cell transplant. These receptor sequences come from a male patient between 2 and 15 years old who had a stem cell transplant for acute lymphoblastic leukemia, so the T cells may come from the graft donor.

This clonotype was detected only a few times. V usage is TRBV20-1 and J usage is TRBJ1-5; TRBD1 matches at 7 bases. The CDR3 consists of 15 residues. V lost 5 bases and J lost 0; bases outside the gene matches: 7. CDR1 and CDR2 from the germline V gene are DFQATT and SNEGSKA (reference sequence). The CDR3 nucleotides read TGCAGTGCTGGGGACAGTCCCCTTAGCAATCAGCCCCAGCATTTT. Amino acids: CSAGDSPLSNQPQHF.

This clonotype was detected many times. The chain is built from TRBV20-1 and TRBJ2-1, with D hard to call. This CDR3 comprises 12 residues. Germline loops: CDR1 DFQATT, CDR2 SNEGSKA (reference sequence). V lost 4 bases and J 6 bases, leaving 10 bases between the germline ends. This chain's CDR3 is CSAIRVGNEQFF. The CDR3 DNA sequence: TGCAGTGCTATAAGGGTGGGCAATGAGCAGTTCTTC.

The chain combines TRBV7-9 with TRBJ1-2, with a possible D match to TRBD1 (6 bases). Trimming stripped 2 bases from V and 8 bases from J, with 12 bases between. The V gene's germline CDR1 is SEHNR and CDR2 FQNEAQ (reference sequence). This CDR3 region has 13 residues. Here the CDR3 DNA reads TGTGCCAGCAGCTTAAACTACAGGGAGGGCTACACCTTC. It specifies CASSLNYREGYTF.

This clonotype was counted between two and nine times. This chain links TRBV5-6 with TRBJ2-2; D may match TRBD1 or TRBD2 (5 bases each). Germline V gives CDR1 SGHDT, CDR2 YYEEEE. V was clipped by 4 bases and J by 13 bases, with 20 bases between them. The CDR3 has 14 residues. The CDR3 nucleotides are TGTGCCAGCAGCCAACCCCGGGGTGAGGGACCGCTGTTTTTT. Its protein product is CASSQPRGEGPLFF.

This clonotype has just a few counts. The chain recombines TRBV12-3 or TRBV12-4 with TRBJ2-5; TRBD1 matches at 8 bases. The CDR3 is 14 amino acids. Losses at the gene ends were 5 bases for V and 5 bases for J; bases not matched to a gene: 7. CDR3 loop: CASSTRGLQETQYF. In DNA, the CDR3 is TGTGCCAGCAGTACCAGGGGGCTTCAGGAGACCCAGTACTTC.

This clonotype was observed a handful of times. The chain employs TRBV12-3 or TRBV12-4 and TRBJ2-7; the D gene could be TRBD1 or TRBD2 (6 bases each). The CDR3 consists of 18 residues. Trimming stripped 3 bases from V and 4 bases from J, with 25 bases between. The CDR3 reads CASSFRNPGASQTYEQYF. DNA for the CDR3: TGTGCCAGCAGTTTCCGTAATCCGGGGGCCTCGCAAACTTACGAGCAGTACTTC.

The chain employs TRBV4-1 and TRBJ2-1; D is undetermined. CDR1 is MGHRA, CDR2 YSYEKL, per germline. The CDR3 length is 13 residues. V was pared by 1 base and J by 6 bases, with 7 bases between. The CDR3 protein is CASSQAQGNEQFF. The CDR3 bases are TGCGCCAGCAGCCAAGCTCAAGGCAATGAGCAGTTCTTC.

This chain connects TRBV27 to TRBJ2-4, with TRBD1 matching 10 bases. Per germline, CDR1 MNHEY and CDR2 SMNVEV (reference sequence). This CDR3 region has 14 residues. Trimming removed 6 bases from V and 6 bases from J; junction bases left unmatched: 5. The CDR3 nucleotides read TGTGCCAGCAGCCCCGGACAGGGGGGAAACATTCAGTACTTC. This codes for CASSPGQGGNIQYF.

This clonotype showed up just a few times. This chain links TRBV29-1 with TRBJ2-7, with D uncertain. Germline V gene lookup returns CDR1 SQVTM and CDR2 ANQGSEA. The ends were cut back, 3 bases at V and 5 bases at J, with 8 bases in the middle. The CDR3 spans 11 residues. The CDR3 region has the DNA TGCAGCGTTGAGAATTCCCACGAGCAGTACTTC. It translates to CSVENSHEQYF.

The chain joins TRBV12-3 or TRBV12-4 to TRBJ1-6; D perhaps matches TRBD1 (5 bases). This CDR3 spans 17 amino acids. The V end was cut by 4 bases, the J end by 6 bases, with 19 bases between. The CDR3 spells CASSSFGFGTLNSPLHF. In DNA form, the CDR3 reads TGTGCCAGCAGTTCCTTTGGGTTCGGGACCCTTAATTCACCCCTCCACTTT.

This clonotype was picked up a small number of times. CDR3 nucleotides: TGTGCCAGCAGCTTAAGGACAGGGACGGGCAAAAACATTCAGTACTTC. Amino acids: CASSLRTGTGKNIQYF. The rearrangement joins TRBV25-1 to TRBJ2-4, with 8 bases aligning to TRBD1. The CDR3 runs to 16 residues. Looked up from germline, CDR1 is MGHDK and CDR2 is SYGVNS. J lost 3 bases, V lost 6 bases, and 10 bases had no gene match.

A few counts support this clonotype. The chain uses TRBV7-2 and TRBJ2-7; D is unresolved. Trimming stripped 5 bases from V and 1 base from J, with 12 bases between. CDR1 and CDR2 from the germline V gene are SGHTA and FQGNSA. The CDR3 consists of 14 residues. The CDR3 spells CASSPPGGSYEQYF. CDR3 bases: TGTGCCAGCAGCCCCCCGGGTGGGTCCTACGAGCAGTACTTC.

In its sample, this clonotype was seen a few times. The V and J genes are TRBV13 and TRBJ1-6; no definite D call. This CDR3 comprises 16 residues. The V and J ends lost 3 bases and 7 bases respectively, with 16 bases between them. Germline values: CDR1 PRHDT, CDR2 FYEKMQ (reference sequence). The CDR3 bases are TGTGCCAGCAGCTTTGCCCGTCCTATCGGGAATTCACCCCTCCACTTT. It encodes CASSFARPIGNSPLHF.

This clonotype showed up many times. This chain uses TRBV12-3 or TRBV12-4 with TRBJ1-4; D unresolved. The CDR3 is 14 amino acids. With 5 bases removed from V and 8 bases from J, the gap between germline ends came to 15 bases. CDR3 amino acids: CASSPTLIGEKLFF. CDR3 bases: TGTGCCAGCAGTCCCACGTTGATCGGGGAAAAACTGTTTTTT.

The gene calls are TRBV6-5 and TRBJ2-1; the D gene is possibly TRBD2 (6 bases). The V and J ends lost 4 bases and 9 bases respectively, with 19 bases between them. Germline assignment: CDR1 MNHEY and CDR2 SVGAGI. The CDR3 loop spans 15 amino acids. The DNA for the CDR3 is TGTGCCAGCAGTTTGAGTGGAGGGACCCCCGGTGAGCAGTTCTTC. Translating gives CASSLSGGTPGEQFF.

The chain is built from TRBV7-8 and TRBJ2-7; 7 bases line up with TRBD2. Germline trimming cut 2 bases from V and 6 bases from J; bases unmatched to any gene: 10. Germline-derived CDR1 and CDR2 are SGHVS and FQNEAQ. The CDR3 length is 15 residues. The DNA for the CDR3 is TGTGCCAGCAGCTTAACTCTCCGGGGAGGGTCCGAGCAGTACTTC. As protein: CASSLTLRGGSEQYF.

In its sample, this clonotype was seen a few times. The V call is TRBV4-3, the J call TRBJ2-3; 11 bases align to TRBD2. V lost 3 bases, J lost 2 bases, and 4 bases stayed unmatched. The CDR3 is made up of 16 amino acids. Germline loops: CDR1 LGHNA, CDR2 YSLEER. The CDR3 loop reads CASSQLSGGDTDTQYF. CDR3 DNA: TGCGCCAGCAGCCAGCTTAGCGGGGGGGACACAGATACGCAGTATTTT.

V usage is TRBV27 and J usage is TRBJ2-7; D gene ambiguous. V lost 4 bases and J 6 bases, leaving 16 bases between the germline ends. The CDR3 sequence is 14 residues long. The germline gives CDR1 MNHEY, CDR2 SMNVEV (reference sequence). The CDR3 reads CASSSIRTPREQYF. The CDR3 bases are TGTGCCAGCAGTTCCATCAGGACCCCTCGCGAGCAGTACTTC.

This clonotype was picked up a small number of times. V is TRBV6-1 and J is TRBJ1-2; 7 positions agree with TRBD1. The V segment lost 3 bases and the J segment 4 bases; nucleotides outside the gene matches: 5. Germline CDR1 reads MNHNS; CDR2 reads SASEGT. This CDR3 has 14 residues. In DNA form, the CDR3 reads TGTGCCAGCAGTGATGCACAGGGGCCCTATGGCTACACCTTC. This encodes CASSDAQGPYGYTF.

The chain joins TRBV5-1 to TRBJ1-2, with D perhaps TRBD1 (5 bases). This CDR3 is 13 amino acids long. The ends were cut back, 7 bases at V and 4 bases at J, with 14 bases in the middle. CDR1 and CDR2 from the germline V gene are SGHRS and YFSETQ. CDR3 loop: CASSARQGYGYTF. As DNA, the CDR3 is TGCGCCAGCTCAGCCCGGCAGGGCTATGGCTACACCTTC.

The CDR3 nucleotides are TGTGCCAGCAGTTCGGGACAGAAGCAGTTCTTC. It codes for CASSSGQKQFF. V gene TRBV12-3 or TRBV12-4 combines with J gene TRBJ2-1, with 7 bases matching TRBD1. V lost 4 bases and J lost 11; bases outside the gene matches: 2. The length of the CDR3 is 11 residues.

This sequence joins TRBV29-1 and TRBJ1-3; TRBD1 agrees at 7 bases. V gave up 6 bases and J gave up 0 bases; unmatched junction bases: 5. CDR3 length: 14 residues. CDR1 SQVTM and CDR2 ANQGSEA come from the germline V gene. The CDR3 loop is CSVAGTDSGNTIYF. DNA for the CDR3: TGCAGCGTCGCCGGGACAGACTCTGGAAACACCATATATTTT.

This clonotype was recorded a few times. V is TRBV2 and J is TRBJ2-5, with D tentatively TRBD1 (5 bases). Germline V gene data show CDR1 as SNHLY and CDR2 as FYNNEI. This CDR3 contains 14 residues. Between the trimmed V and J ends, which lost 0 bases and 4 bases, there was a span of 9 bases. The CDR3 loop is CASSEALQGETQYF. The CDR3 coding sequence is TGTGCCAGCAGTGAAGCGCTGCAGGGAGAGACCCAGTACTTC.

In the case of this clonotype: The junction does not match germline at one end; this may be a read error. The chain uses TRBV5-1 and TRBJ1-1; TRBD1 matches at 7 bases. CDR1 and CDR2 from the germline V gene are SGHRS and YFSETQ. The CDR3 totals 15 residues. CDR3 sequence: CASSLGQGLNTEAFF. CDR3 sequence (DNA): TGCGCCAGCAGCTTGGGACAGGGATTGAATACTGAAGCTTTCTTT.

This clonotype has just one count. J is TRBJ2-3 and V is TRBV20-1; the D gene is possibly TRBD1 (6 bases). This CDR3 has 15 residues. Germline assignment: CDR1 DFQATT and CDR2 SNEGSKA (reference sequence). Trimming stripped 7 bases from V and 3 bases from J, with 20 bases between. The CDR3: CSVQGLGTVTDTQYF. CDR3 bases: TGCAGTGTTCAGGGGTTGGGCACAGTAACAGATACGCAGTATTTT.

V gene TRBV12-3 or TRBV12-4 combines with J gene TRBJ2-2; D is undetermined. V lost 5 bases and J lost 0, with 7 bases in between. The CDR3 runs 14 residues. The CDR3 loop reads CASSAVSNTGELFF. The CDR3 DNA is TGTGCCAGCAGTGCCGTATCGAACACCGGGGAGCTGTTTTTT.

V gene TRBV5-1 combines with J gene TRBJ1-1; D remains ambiguous. Germline V gene data show CDR1 as SGHRS and CDR2 as YFSETQ. Between the trimmed V and J ends, which lost 2 bases and 4 bases, there was a span of 18 bases. The CDR3 extends over 16 amino acids. CDR3 amino acids: CASSLTVTPWATEAFF. The CDR3 nucleotides are TGCGCCAGCAGCTTAACGGTAACCCCTTGGGCCACTGAAGCTTTCTTT.

This clonotype has more than one count but fewer than ten. The V and J genes are TRBV7-8 and TRBJ2-2; D call uncertain. V was pared by 5 bases and J by 6 bases, with 4 bases between. The CDR3 covers 11 residues. CDR1 and CDR2 (germline): SGHVS, FQNEAQ. The CDR3 reads CASSMPGELFF. CDR3 bases: TGTGCCAGCAGCATGCCCGGGGAGCTGTTTTTT.

This clonotype was seen at least ten times. The rearrangement uses TRBV10-3 and TRBJ2-1; 12 nucleotides match TRBD2. Germline V CDR1 and CDR2: ENHRY, SYGVKD. This CDR3 is 16 amino acids long. V lost 4 bases and J lost 4; bases outside the gene matches: 5. CDR3 loop: CAISATTSGGYNEQFF. CDR3 nucleotide sequence: TGTGCCATCAGTGCGACGACTAGCGGGGGTTACAATGAGCAGTTCTTC.

In its sample, this clonotype was seen a few times. This chain joins TRBV9 and TRBJ2-2; TRBD2 is a possible D gene (5 bases). Looked up from germline, CDR1 is SGDLS and CDR2 is YYNGEE. V lost 4 bases, J lost 0 bases, and 10 bases lay in between. The length of the CDR3 is 15 residues. CDR3 DNA sequence: TGTGCCAGCAGCCCGGACTTCGCGAACACCGGGGAGCTGTTTTTT. It codes for CASSPDFANTGELFF.

This clonotype was seen ten or more times. J is TRBJ1-4 and V is TRBV9; D call uncertain. CDR3 length: 16 amino acids. Germline V gene data show CDR1 as SGDLS and CDR2 as YYNGEE. Trimming cost V 0 bases and J 6 bases, with 15 bases left between them. CDR3 bases: TGTGCCAGCAGCGTAGCTACCTCGGACGTCTATGAAAAACTGTTTTTT. Protein: CASSVATSDVYEKLFF.

This rearrangement joins TRBV4-3 to TRBJ2-1; 9 bases are shared with TRBD2. Per the germline V gene, CDR1 is LGHNA and CDR2 is YSLEER. The CDR3 has 17 amino acids. The V segment lost 1 base and the J segment 2 bases; nucleotides outside the gene matches: 6. The CDR3 sequence: CASSQGAAGGTYNEQFF. As DNA, the CDR3 is TGCGCCAGCAGCCAAGGGGCCGCGGGGGGGACCTACAATGAGCAGTTCTTC.